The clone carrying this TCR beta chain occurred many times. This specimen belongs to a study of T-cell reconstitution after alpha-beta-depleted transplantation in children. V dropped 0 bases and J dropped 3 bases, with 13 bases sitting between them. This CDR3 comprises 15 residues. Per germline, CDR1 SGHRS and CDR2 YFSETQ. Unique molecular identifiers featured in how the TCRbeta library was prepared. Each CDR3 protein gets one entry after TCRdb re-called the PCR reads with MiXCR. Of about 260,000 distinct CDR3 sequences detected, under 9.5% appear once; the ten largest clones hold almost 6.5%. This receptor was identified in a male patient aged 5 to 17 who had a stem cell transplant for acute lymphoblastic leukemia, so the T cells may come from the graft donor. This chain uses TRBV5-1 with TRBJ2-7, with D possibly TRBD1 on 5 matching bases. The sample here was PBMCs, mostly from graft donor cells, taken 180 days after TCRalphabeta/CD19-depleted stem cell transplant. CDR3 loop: CASSLARGQHYEQYF. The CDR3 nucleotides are TGCGCCAGCAGCTTGGCAAGGGGCCAACACTACGAGCAGTACTTC.